This TCR beta chain was found in a study of T-cell memory formation after mild COVID-19. V lost 3 bases, J lost 7 bases, and 10 bases lay in between. The length of the CDR3 is 13 residues. Points from the study as a whole: Clones shrinking between day 15 and 85 showed a balanced CD4/CD8 split, and those that grew later tilted toward CD4+.

Of note for this clonotype: Its antigen is as yet unknown.

TCRdb called the 5' RACE reads again in MiXCR, with one record for every CDR3 protein. The table shows around 310,000 distinct CDR3 sequences, with 20% to 25% occurring only once. The TCR comes from a man between 18 and 35 years old who had mild COVID-19 (a few samples of this study predate the infection). Cell type and time point are not known. Sequences were obtained from PBMCs or a T cell subset sorted from them (not recorded which). The V and J genes are TRBV12-3 or TRBV12-4 and TRBJ1-5; D call uncertain. The CDR3 is CASSFMGRQPQHF. The CDR3 DNA reads TGTGCCAGCAGTTTTATGGGGAGACAGCCCCAGCATTTT.